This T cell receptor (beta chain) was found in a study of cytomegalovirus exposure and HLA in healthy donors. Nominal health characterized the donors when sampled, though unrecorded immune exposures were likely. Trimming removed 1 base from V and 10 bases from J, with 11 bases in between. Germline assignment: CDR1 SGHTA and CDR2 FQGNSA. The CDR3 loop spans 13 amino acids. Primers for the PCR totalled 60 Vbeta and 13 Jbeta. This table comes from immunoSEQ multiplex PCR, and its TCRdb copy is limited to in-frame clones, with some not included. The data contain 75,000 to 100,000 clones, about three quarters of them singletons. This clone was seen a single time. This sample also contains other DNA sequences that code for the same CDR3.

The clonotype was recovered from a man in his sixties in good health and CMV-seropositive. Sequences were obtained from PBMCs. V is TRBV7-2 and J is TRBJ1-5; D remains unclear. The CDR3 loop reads CASSLVSEGPQHF. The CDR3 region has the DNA TGTGCCAGCAGCTTAGTTAGCGAGGGACCCCAGCATTTT.